The present TCR beta chain was sequenced within a study of cytomegalovirus exposure and HLA in healthy donors. The wider study: Falling in the Caucasian-associated ancestry cluster were about four fifths of a few hundred genotyped donors.

J was trimmed by 0 bases and V by 1 base; bases with no gene match: 11. The CDR3 totals 18 residues. CDR1 is SEHNR and CDR2 is FQNEAQ in the germline V gene (reference sequence). The PCR had 60 Vbeta and 13 Jbeta primers. Sequencing used immunoSEQ multiplex PCR; TCRdb keeps in-frame clones, though not all of them. The sample holds about 90,000 clones; approximately 60% are singletons and the top ten take 20% to 25%. On this clone: Its cognate antigen is unknown.

General observations from the study: Most of the CMV-associated TCR beta chains (in a later analysis) appeared to be HLA-restricted.

The chain couples TRBV7-9 to TRBJ1-1; TRBD1 matches 7 bases. The sequenced sample was PBMCs. The receptor comes from a woman aged 50 to 60 in good health and CMV-seropositive. The CDR3 loop is CASSLGGGGLVLNTEAFF. The CDR3 DNA reads as TGTGCCAGCAGCTTAGGAGGAGGGGGCCTAGTCCTGAACACTGAAGCTTTCTTT.